The 17 T cell receptor beta chains listed next were all sequenced from one sample in a study of response to subunit inactivated influenza vaccine. TCRdb reprocessed the RT-PCR reads with MiXCR, giving one entry per CDR3 protein. The sample yields hundreds of thousands of distinct CDR3 sequences, approximately 7.6% seen once. The specimen comprised PBMCs from blood, sampled about 23 months after vaccination. Every receptor here comes from a man in his fifties or sixties who received an inactivated influenza vaccine.

This clonotype was counted between two and nine times. This sequence joins TRBV7-8 and TRBJ1-6; the D is unclear. Germline V CDR1 and CDR2: SGHVS, FQNEAQ. The CDR3 runs 17 residues. V was trimmed by 1 base and J by 5 bases, leaving 15 bases between them. The CDR3 nucleotides are TGTGCCAGCAGCTTAGGAGTATTGCGGGGAAATAATTCACCCCTCCACTTT. Translating it yields CASSLGVLRGNNSPLHF.

The rearrangement uses TRBV10-3 and TRBJ2-2; 9 nucleotides align to TRBD1. The CDR3 is made up of 16 amino acids. The junction had 5 bases not matched to a gene; V was cut back by 6 bases and J by 0 bases. Germline CDR1 and CDR2: ENHRY and SYGVKD. The CDR3 spells CAISTTGGANTGELFF. The CDR3 DNA reads as TGTGCCATCAGCACTACAGGGGGCGCGAACACCGGGGAGCTGTTTTTT.

The V gene is TRBV29-1, the J gene TRBJ2-1; the D is unclear. Trimming stripped 4 bases from V and 0 bases from J, with 7 bases between. The germline CDR1 and CDR2 sequences are SQVTM and ANQGSEA. The CDR3 runs 13 residues. CDR3 sequence reads: CSVAEASYNEQFF. The DNA of the CDR3 is TGCAGCGTTGCTGAGGCCTCCTACAATGAGCAGTTCTTC.

This clonotype was observed many times. V usage is TRBV20-1 and J usage is TRBJ2-3; TRBD2 matches 12 bases. From germline, CDR1 is DFQATT and CDR2 SNEGSKA (reference sequence). Germline trimming cut 0 bases from V and 4 bases from J; bases unmatched to any gene: 5. The CDR3 runs to 16 residues. The CDR3 protein is CSARDLAGGPADTQYF. As DNA, the CDR3 is TGCAGTGCTAGAGATCTAGCGGGGGGGCCCGCAGATACGCAGTATTTT.

A few counts support this clonotype. V is TRBV11-2 and J is TRBJ2-2; possible D gene TRBD1, 6 bases. The CDR3 extends over 16 amino acids. The V end lost 1 base, the J end lost 2 bases, and 11 bases lay between the germline ends. Germline loops: CDR1 SGHAT, CDR2 FQNNGV. CDR3 in DNA: TGTGCCAGCAGCTTAGCGGGCAGGGGCAACACCGGGGAGCTGTTTTTT. Its protein product is CASSLAGRGNTGELFF.

This clonotype was picked up many times. The chain couples TRBV14 to TRBJ1-2; TRBD1 agrees at 8 bases. The V and J ends lost 4 bases and 4 bases, in that order; junction bases with no gene match: 8. Germline CDR1 SGHDN, CDR2 FVKESK. The CDR3 loop spans 15 amino acids. In nucleotides, the CDR3 is TGTGCCAGCAGCCCTTACGACAGGGGCTTCTATGGCTACACCTTC. This codes for CASSPYDRGFYGYTF.

This clonotype was found a few times. The rearrangement joins TRBV7-8 to TRBJ2-7; 7 nucleotides match TRBD1. V gave up 0 bases and J gave up 5 bases; unmatched junction bases: 10. Germline V lookup: CDR1 SGHVS, CDR2 FQNEAQ. The length of the CDR3 is 16 residues. The CDR3 loop reads CASSLAPGRGHHEQYF. The CDR3 region has the DNA TGTGCCAGCAGCTTAGCCCCGGGTAGGGGGCATCACGAGCAGTACTTC. Looking up the rest from reference TRBV7-8 and TRBJ2-7 gives the full variable domain: GAGVSQSPRYKVAKRGQDVALRCDPISGHVSLFWYQQALGQGPEFLTYFQNEAQLDKSGLPSDRFFAERPEGSVSTLKIQRTQQEDSAVYLCASSLAPGRGHHEQYFGPGTRLTVT.

This clonotype was recorded many times. This chain links TRBV6-2 or TRBV6-3 with TRBJ1-5; 9 bases agree with TRBD1. The CDR3 sequence is 15 residues long. V lost 7 bases and J lost 3; bases outside the gene matches: 7. Germline loops: CDR1 MNHEY, CDR2 SVGEGT. The CDR3 region has the DNA TGTGCCAGCAAACGGGACAGGGTGGTCAATCAGCCCCAGCATTTT. It yields the protein CASKRDRVVNQPQHF.

The sample holds many counts of this clonotype. CDR3 amino acids: CASRILHMNTEAFF. CDR3 nucleotides: TGTGCCAGCAGAATACTACACATGAACACTGAAGCTTTCTTT. The chain joins TRBV28 to TRBJ1-1; D gene uncertain. The CDR3 has 14 amino acids. Germline V gene data show CDR1 as MDHEN and CDR2 as SYDVKM. V lost 6 bases and J lost 0, with 11 bases in between.

The table lists this clonotype with a few counts. The V call is TRBV20-1, the J call TRBJ2-3, with 9 bases matching TRBD2. Germline CDR1 reads DFQATT; CDR2 reads SNEGSKA (reference sequence). The CDR3 extends over 15 amino acids. The trim removed 3 bases at V and 1 base at J, leaving 5 bases unmatched. CDR3 in amino acids: CSARGSGSGTDTQYF. The CDR3, as DNA: TGCAGTGCTAGGGGTAGCGGGAGTGGCACAGATACGCAGTATTTT.

J is TRBJ2-7 and V is TRBV20-1; D remains unclear. This CDR3 region has 13 residues. Germline V CDR1 and CDR2: DFQATT, SNEGSKA (reference sequence). The ends were cut back, 5 bases at V and 0 bases at J, with 11 bases in the middle. CDR3 nucleotide sequence: TGCAGTGCTCCAACTTCGTACTCCTACGAGCAGTACTTC. Encoded protein: CSAPTSYSYEQYF.

Only a few counts were recorded for this clonotype. This chain connects TRBV6-2 or TRBV6-3 to TRBJ1-1, with D tentatively TRBD1 (5 bases). CDR1 MNHEY and CDR2 SVGEGT come from the germline V gene. V was cut by 9 bases and J by 5 bases, with 19 bases left in between. CDR3 length equals 14 residues. The CDR3 sequence is CASGPGGVGTEAFF. The CDR3 coding sequence is TGTGCCAGTGGTCCCGGAGGGGTTGGAACTGAAGCTTTCTTT.

This clonotype turned up a few times. The chain employs TRBV29-1 and TRBJ2-3, with D possibly being TRBD1 or TRBD2 (6 bases each). Trimming removed 2 bases from V and 5 bases from J, with 23 bases in between. Germline V CDR1 and CDR2: SQVTM, ANQGSEA. The CDR3 consists of 17 residues. The DNA for the CDR3 is TGCAGCGTTGAACTTATGGGACGGAGGGGGTACGGAGATACGCAGTATTTT. Its protein is CSVELMGRRGYGDTQYF.

This clonotype came up a few times. The chain links TRBV27 to TRBJ2-7, with a possible D match to TRBD1 (6 bases). V lost 2 bases, J lost 2 bases, and 10 bases lay in between. Germline CDR1 is MNHEY and CDR2 is SMNVEV (reference sequence). The CDR3 loop spans 14 amino acids. The CDR3 spells CASSLQGTTYEQYF. DNA of the CDR3: TGTGCCAGCAGTTTACAGGGGACCACCTACGAGCAGTACTTC.

This clonotype has at least ten counts. V usage is TRBV25-1 and J usage is TRBJ2-1; 7 bases align to TRBD2. Losses at the gene ends were 3 bases for V and 9 bases for J; bases not matched to a gene: 11. Per the germline V gene, CDR1 is MGHDK and CDR2 is SYGVNS. The CDR3 sequence is 15 residues long. In DNA form, the CDR3 reads TGTGCCAGCAGTGACCCGGGAGGTCCCTCCACTGAGCAGTTCTTC. Translation: CASSDPGGPSTEQFF.

This clonotype was seen repeatedly, ten times or more. The chain joins TRBV24-1 to TRBJ2-3; D is unresolved. The CDR3 is made up of 13 amino acids. The V and J ends lost 4 bases and 6 bases respectively, with 10 bases between them. CDR1 and CDR2 (germline): KGHDR, SFDVKD. CDR3 sequence reads: CATSDTRTDTQYF. CDR3 bases: TGTGCCACCAGTGACACCAGAACCGATACGCAGTATTTT.

The chain couples TRBV12-3 or TRBV12-4 to TRBJ2-3, with D perhaps matching TRBD1 (6 bases). This CDR3 comprises 15 residues. V lost 4 bases and J 4 bases, leaving 15 bases between the germline ends. This CDR3 reads CASSSGRGWADTQYF. Here the CDR3 DNA reads TGTGCCAGCAGTTCGGGCAGGGGTTGGGCAGATACGCAGTATTTT.